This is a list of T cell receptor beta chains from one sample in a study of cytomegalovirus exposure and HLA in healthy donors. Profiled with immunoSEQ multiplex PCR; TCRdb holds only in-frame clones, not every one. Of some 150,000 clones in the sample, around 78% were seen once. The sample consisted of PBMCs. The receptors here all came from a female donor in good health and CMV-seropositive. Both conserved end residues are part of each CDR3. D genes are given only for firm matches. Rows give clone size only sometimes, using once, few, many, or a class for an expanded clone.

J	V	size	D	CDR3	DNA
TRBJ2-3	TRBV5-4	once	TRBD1	CASSSQGEADTQYF	TGTGCCAGCAGCTCACAGGGGGAAGCAGATACGCAGTATTTT
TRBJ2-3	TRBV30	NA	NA	CAWTADMAGTDTQYF	TGTGCCTGGACGGCTGACATGGCTGGCACAGATACGCAGTATTTT
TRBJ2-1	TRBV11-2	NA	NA	CASSFPVRLTSSYNEQFF	TGTGCCAGCAGCTTCCCTGTCAGGCTGACAAGCTCCTACAATGAGCAGTTCTTC
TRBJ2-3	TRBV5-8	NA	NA	CASSSQAYEDTQYF	TGTGCCAGCAGCTCCCAGGCGTACGAGGATACGCAGTATTTT
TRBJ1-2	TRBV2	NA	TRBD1	CASGTGYGYTF	TGTGCCAGCGGGACAGGGTATGGCTACACCTTC
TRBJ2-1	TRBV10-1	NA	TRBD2	CASSGLAGGGGEQFF	TGCGCCAGCAGTGGACTAGCGGGAGGTGGGGGTGAGCAGTTCTTC
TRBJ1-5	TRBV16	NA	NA	CASSPTGQPQHF	TGTGCCAGCAGCCCGACAGGTCAGCCCCAGCATTTT
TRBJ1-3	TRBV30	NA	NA	CAWSRFSGNTIYF	TGTGCCTGGAGTCGGTTCTCTGGAAACACCATATATTTT
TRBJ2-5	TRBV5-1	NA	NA	CASSLATSGVRETQYF	TGCGCCAGCAGCTTGGCAACTTCCGGAGTCCGGGAGACCCAGTACTTC
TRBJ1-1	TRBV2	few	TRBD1	CASTGTGGGTEAFF	TGTGCCAGCACCGGGACAGGGGGTGGCACTGAAGCTTTCTTT
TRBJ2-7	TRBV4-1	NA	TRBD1	CASSQSPGGYEQYF	TGCGCCAGCAGCCAAAGTCCAGGGGGATACGAGCAGTACTTC
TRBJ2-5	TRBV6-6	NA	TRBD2	CASSSPTSVLETQYF	TGTGCCAGCAGTTCCCCGACTAGCGTTTTAGAGACCCAGTACTTC
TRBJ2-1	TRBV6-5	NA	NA	CASSYSGLEEQFF	TGTGCCAGCAGTTACTCCGGCCTAGAGGAGCAGTTCTTC
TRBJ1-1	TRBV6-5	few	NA	CASSYVVDLGDTEAFF	TGTGCCAGCAGTTACGTCGTGGACCTAGGGGACACTGAAGCTTTCTTT
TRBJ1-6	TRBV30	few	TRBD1	CAWSVGQSFNSPLHF	TGTGCCTGGAGTGTGGGACAGTCCTTTAATTCACCCCTCCACTTT
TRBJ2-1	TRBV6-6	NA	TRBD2	CASSYSIAGGYNEQFF	TGTGCCAGCAGTTACTCGATAGCGGGAGGTTACAATGAGCAGTTCTTC
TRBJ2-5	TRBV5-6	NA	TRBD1	CASSLEAGGGETQYF	TGTGCCAGCAGCTTGGAGGCAGGGGGCGGAGAGACCCAGTACTTC